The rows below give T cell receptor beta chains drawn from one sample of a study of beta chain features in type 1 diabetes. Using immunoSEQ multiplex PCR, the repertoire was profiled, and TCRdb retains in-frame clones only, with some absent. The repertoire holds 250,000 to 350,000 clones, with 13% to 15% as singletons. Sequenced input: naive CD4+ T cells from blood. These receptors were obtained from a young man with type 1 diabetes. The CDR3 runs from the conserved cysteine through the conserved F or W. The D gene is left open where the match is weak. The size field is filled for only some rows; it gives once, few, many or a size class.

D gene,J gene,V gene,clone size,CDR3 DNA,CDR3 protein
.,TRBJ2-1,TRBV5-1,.,TGCGCCAGCAGCTCTGGGCCGGGAGTTAATGAGCAGTTCTTC,CASSSGPGVNEQFF
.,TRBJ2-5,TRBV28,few,TGTGCCAGCAGTGGTGGAGGGATGAACCAAGAGACCCAGTACTTC,CASSGGGMNQETQYF
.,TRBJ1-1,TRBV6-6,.,TGTGCCAGCACCTGGGGGCTGAACACTGAAGCTTTCTTT,CASTWGLNTEAFF
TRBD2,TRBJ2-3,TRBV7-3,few,TGTGCCAGCAGCTTTGGGGCTAGCGGGAGCACAGATACGCAGTATTTT,CASSFGASGSTDTQYF
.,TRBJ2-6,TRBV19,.,TGTGCCTCAAGACAGAGAGCGACATCTGGGGCCAACGTCCTGACTTTC,CASRQRATSGANVLTF
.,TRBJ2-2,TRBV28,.,TGTGCCAGCAGTCTCCCCGCGGCGGGAAGCACCGGGGAGCTGTTTTTT,CASSLPAAGSTGELFF
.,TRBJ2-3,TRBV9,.,TGTGCCAGCAGCCTTGAGTGGAGCGGCACAGATACGCAGTATTTT,CASSLEWSGTDTQYF
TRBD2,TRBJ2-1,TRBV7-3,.,TGTGCCAGCAGCTTAGAGGGAGGGATGGGCTATGAGCAGTTCTTC,CASSLEGGMGYEQFF
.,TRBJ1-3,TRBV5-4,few,TGTGCCAGCAGCTTGCTTCAGGCTACCAGCTCTGGAAACACCATATATTTT,CASSLLQATSSGNTIYF
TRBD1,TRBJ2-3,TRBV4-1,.,TGCGCCAGCAGCCAGTCCGGGACAGGGACCGATACGCAGTATTTT,CASSQSGTGTDTQYF
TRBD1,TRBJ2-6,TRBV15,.,TGTGCCACCAGTGGGACAGGGTATCCTGGGGCCAACGTCCTGACTTTC,CATSGTGYPGANVLTF
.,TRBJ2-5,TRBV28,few,TGTGCCAGCAGTTTATTGCAGGGGCCACAAGAGACCCAGTACTTC,CASSLLQGPQETQYF
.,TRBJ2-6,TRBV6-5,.,TGTGCCAGCAGTTACAGCCGCACCTCTGGGGCCAACGTCCTGACTTTC,CASSYSRTSGANVLTF
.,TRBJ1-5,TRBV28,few,TGTGCCAGCAGTTTAAGCGGTGGCCAGCCCCAGCATTTT,CASSLSGGQPQHF
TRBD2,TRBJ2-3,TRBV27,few,TGTGCCAGCAGTCTGACAACTAGCGGGAGGGCCCCGGAAGATACGCAGTATTTT,CASSLTTSGRAPEDTQYF
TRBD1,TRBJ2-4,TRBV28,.,TGTGCCAGCGGCCTTGCGACAGGGGTGAGAGCCAAAAACATTCAGTACTTC,CASGLATGVRAKNIQYF
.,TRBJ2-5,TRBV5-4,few,TGTGCCAGCAGCTTGGTGGAGGGACTTCCCCAAGAGACCCAGTACTTC,CASSLVEGLPQETQYF
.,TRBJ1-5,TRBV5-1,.,TGCGCCAGCAGCCCCATTCCGGGGGGCAATCAGCCCCAGCATTTT,CASSPIPGGNQPQHF
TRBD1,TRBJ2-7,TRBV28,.,TGTGCCAGCAGTTCCCGGACAGGCTACGAGCAGTACTTC,CASSSRTGYEQYF
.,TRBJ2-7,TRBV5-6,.,TGTGCCAGCAGCCGACCAAGGACTGGCTCCTACGAGCAGTACTTC,CASSRPRTGSYEQYF
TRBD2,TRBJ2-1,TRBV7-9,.,TGTGCCAGCAGCTCGCTTGGCGGGAGGGATAATGAGCAGTTCTTC,CASSSLGGRDNEQFF
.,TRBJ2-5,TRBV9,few,TGTGCCAGCAGCGTAGAAGGCGGGAATTGGGAGACCCAGTACTTC,CASSVEGGNWETQYF
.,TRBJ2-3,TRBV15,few,TGTGCCACCAGCAGAATCCGCGGGACAGGCACAGATACGCAGTATTTT,CATSRIRGTGTDTQYF
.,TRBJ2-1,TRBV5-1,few,TGCGCCAGCAGCTTACAGGGTAACGTAGGCAATGAGCAGTTCTTC,CASSLQGNVGNEQFF
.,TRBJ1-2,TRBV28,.,TGTGCCAGCAGAACAGGGAGAGGGTATGGCTACACCTTC,CASRTGRGYGYTF
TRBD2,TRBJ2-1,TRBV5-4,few,TGTGCCAGCAGTTCGGGGGGCGGGAGGGGTAATGAGCAGTTCTTC,CASSSGGGRGNEQFF
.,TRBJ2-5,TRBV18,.,TGTGCCAGCTCACGCCAGTTGGAGACCCAGTACTTC,CASSRQLETQYF
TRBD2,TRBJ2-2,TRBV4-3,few,TGCGCCAGCAGCCAATCCAGCGGGAGGGCCACCGGGGAGCTGTTTTTT,CASSQSSGRATGELFF
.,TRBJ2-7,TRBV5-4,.,TGTGCCAGCAGCCCGACAGAATTCTACGAGCAGTACTTC,CASSPTEFYEQYF
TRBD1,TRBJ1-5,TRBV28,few,TGTGCCAGCAGTCCGGGACAGGGGGGTTATCAGCCCCAGCATTTT,CASSPGQGGYQPQHF
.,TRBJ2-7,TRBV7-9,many,TGTGCCAGCAGCCCTCTCTCCTACGAGCAGTACTTC,CASSPLSYEQYF
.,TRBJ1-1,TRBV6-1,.,TGTGCCAGCAGTGAGTACGACATGGGGAGGCAAAGAGCTTTCTTT,CASSEYDMGRQRAFF
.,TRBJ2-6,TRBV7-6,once,TGTGCCAGCACCGACAGAGGCTCTGGGGCCAACGTCCTGACTTTC,CASTDRGSGANVLTF
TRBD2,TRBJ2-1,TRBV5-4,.,TGTGCCAGCAGCTTGCTAGCGGGAGTTAGCAATGAGCAGTTCTTC,CASSLLAGVSNEQFF
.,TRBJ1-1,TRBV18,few,TGTGCCAGCTCACCAACAGGGATCTGGCACACTGAAGCTTTCTTT,CASSPTGIWHTEAFF
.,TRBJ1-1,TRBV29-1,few,TGCAGCGTTCTCAGGGACACGGTTCTGAAAGGTTTCTTT,CSVLRDTVLKGFF
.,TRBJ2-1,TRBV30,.,TGTGCCTGGAGTGTTGGCCAGGGGACCTACAATGAGCAGTTCTTC,CAWSVGQGTYNEQFF
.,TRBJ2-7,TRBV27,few,TGTGCCAGCAGTTTACGGACAATGTACGAGCAGTACTTC,CASSLRTMYEQYF
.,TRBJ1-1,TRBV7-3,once,TGTGCCAGCAGCTTTTCCAGGAACACTGAAGCTTTCTTT,CASSFSRNTEAFF
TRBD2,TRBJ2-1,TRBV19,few,TGTGCCAGTAGTATTTATGCTAGCGGTGCCTACAATGAGCAGTTCTTC,CASSIYASGAYNEQFF
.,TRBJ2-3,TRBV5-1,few,TGCGCCAGCAGCTTGGACCCCCTCGGGGGTGGCACAGATACGCAGTATTTT,CASSLDPLGGGTDTQYF
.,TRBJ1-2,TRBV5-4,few,TGTGCCAGCAGCCGCGCCCAGGGGATCTATGGCTACACCTTC,CASSRAQGIYGYTF
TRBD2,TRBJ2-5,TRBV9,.,TGTGCCAGCAGCGTAGATCACGGGGGGGCAGAGACCCAGTACTTC,CASSVDHGGAETQYF
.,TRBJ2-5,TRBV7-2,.,TGTGCCAGCAGCCAGGGGTGGGGAGAGACCCAGTACTTC,CASSQGWGETQYF
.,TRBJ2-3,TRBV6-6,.,TGTGCCAGCAGTTCAGGGAAGTCAGATACGCAGTATTTT,CASSSGKSDTQYF
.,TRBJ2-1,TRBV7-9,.,TGTGCCAGCAGCCGACAGGTACACAATGAGCAGTTCTTC,CASSRQVHNEQFF
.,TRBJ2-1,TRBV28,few,TGTGCCAGCAGTTCTCCTAGCCCCTCCTACAATGAGCAGTTCTTC,CASSSPSPSYNEQFF
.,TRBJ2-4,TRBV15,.,TGTGCCACCAGCGCCCGGGTAGACAAAAACATTCAGTACTTC,CATSARVDKNIQYF
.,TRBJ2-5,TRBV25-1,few,TGTGCCAGCAGTGAGGGGGGCCAAGAGACCCAGTACTTC,CASSEGGQETQYF